This TCR beta chain is drawn from a study of spatial heterogeneity in lung cancer (dated by TCRdb to about 2019). Describing the broader study: Beta-chain transcripts were consistently detected in greater numbers than alpha-chain transcripts, which likely reflects a higher abundance of beta-chain transcripts. Both alpha and beta chains were TCR-sequenced in 200 to 250 tumor regions, roughly 70 matched nontumor lung samples and roughly 50 PBMC samples obtained at surgery. The study linked features of the TCR repertoire to counts of nonsynonymous mutations, which were determined by whole-exome sequencing of tumor tissue. In the raw uncorrected reads, each unique combination of TCR and UMI appeared more than ten times on average. In non-small cell lung cancer, the study quantitatively compared TCR alpha and beta repertoires across several tumor regions, matched nontumor lung, and blood. Paper-wide results and their limitations: Ubiquitous expanded tumor TCRs showed up in blood more often at tumor resection than at routine follow-up. Additional single-cell paired TCR alpha and beta sequencing was considered necessary to confirm, at a functional level, the hypothesis that regional TCRs recognize regional mutations.

CDR1 and CDR2 are drawn from the germline V gene: MNHEY, SVGAGI. The V end loses 2 bases and the J end loses 2 bases, and a stretch of 10 bases separates them. Taken from cysteine to phenylalanine, the CDR3 has 15 residues. Here the CDR3 DNA is all that survives: 45 bases in frame from base 1. The library came from 5' RACE. The run used a NextSeq 500. To allow correction of PCR and sequencing errors, the TCR library protocol tagged every TCR cDNA molecule with a unique molecular identifier. The study's own analysis went as follows. TCR identification, UMI-based error correction and CDR3 extraction were performed with Decombinator tools. TCRs above a frequency of 2 per 1,000, corresponding to the top 1% of the tumor frequency distribution, were defined as expanded. Rényi diversity was computed with the R vegan package after subsampling each repertoire 100 times to 5,000 TCRs. To build CDR3 similarity networks, amino acid triplet string-kernel similarity was used, and CDR3s were connected when their pairwise similarity was above 0.82. TCRdb reworked the public reads: Q25 trimming with fastp, MiXCR clone assembly, productive beta chains retained. When rows share a CDR3 protein, they turn into one entry using the most common DNA and genes. The V and J calls shown here were made by TCRdb, not taken from the authors' results. The sample table lists about 23,000 distinct CDR3 sequences, about 4.5% of them with a count of one. Approximately 4.7% of the sample belongs to the ten largest clones.

This specimen's time point label, per the study, means: sample taken at primary tumor resection. Whole RNA extracted from tumor and nontumor lung tissue, or from cryopreserved PBMC samples, was used for TCR sequencing without cell sorting. The donors were 60 to 80 patients from the lung TRACERx cohort who had early-stage, untreated non-small cell lung cancer. Only patients for whom sufficient RNA was available from at least two tumor regions were selected for TCR sequencing. This clonotype was observed at least ten times. Its antigen is unknown. It has no much larger one-base neighbor in the sample; base qualities were not kept.

The source of this sequence is a male donor with early-stage non-small cell lung cancer. This specimen was PBMCs, taken at surgery. The chain was built from TRBV6-5 and TRBJ2-1; the D segment may tentatively be TRBD1 or TRBD2, each giving 6 matched bases. The nucleotides read TGTGCCAGCAGTTACGGGGGGCCCGCCTACAATGAGCAGTTCTTC. The translation is CASSYGGPAYNEQFF.